A selection of T cell receptor beta chains follows, all from one sample in a study of monozygotic twins with cystic fibrosis. Measured with immunoSEQ multiplex PCR; TCRdb has only the in-frame clones, and not every one. The repertoire holds 30,000 to 45,000 clones, with approximately 84% as singletons. Source material: blood. These receptor sequences come from a girl aged 2 to 10 with cystic fibrosis. Both conserved end residues are part of each CDR3. Fields, in order: V gene, J gene, clone size, D gene, CDR3 protein, CDR3 DNA. The D gene is left open where the match is weak. Where a row states a size, it is once, few, many or the class of an expanded clone; other rows omit it.

>TRBV30|TRBJ2-1|NA|TRBD2
CAWSLYGGTNEQFF
TGTGCCTGGAGTCTCTACGGGGGGACCAATGAGCAGTTCTTC
>TRBV10-3|TRBJ2-3|NA|TRBD1
CAIGEQGAKYTQYF
TGTGCCATCGGGGAACAGGGGGCGAAGTATACGCAGTATTTT
>TRBV29-1|TRBJ2-3|NA|NA
CSLPTGTDTQYF
TGCAGCCTCCCGACAGGCACAGATACGCAGTATTTT
>TRBV15|TRBJ1-1|NA|NA
CATSTPNDRFRGTEAFF
TGTGCCACCAGCACCCCAAATGACAGGTTCCGAGGGACTGAAGCTTTCTTT
>TRBV7-9|TRBJ2-5|NA|TRBD2
CASSRRLGLAGGQETQYF
TGTGCCAGCAGCCGACGACTCGGGTTAGCGGGGGGGCAAGAGACCCAGTACTTC
>TRBV6-1|TRBJ2-2|once|NA
CASSDGQNTGELFF
TGTGCCAGCAGTGATGGGCAGAACACCGGGGAGCTGTTTTTT
>TRBV7-2|TRBJ2-5|NA|NA
CASSLEGRAYQETQYF
TGTGCCAGCAGCTTAGAAGGCCGGGCGTACCAAGAGACCCAGTACTTC
>TRBV15|TRBJ2-5|NA|NA
CATSRDPEGETQYF
TGTGCCACCAGCAGAGATCCCGAGGGAGAGACCCAGTACTTC
>TRBV5-6|TRBJ2-7|once|NA
CASSHTDSSYEQYF
TGTGCCAGCAGCCACACGGACTCCTCCTACGAGCAGTACTTC
>TRBV7-2|TRBJ1-2|NA|TRBD1
CASSPRTGLFLYGYTF
TGTGCCAGCAGCCCACGGACAGGGCTTTTCCTCTATGGCTACACCTTC
>TRBV5-1|TRBJ1-1|NA|NA
CASSLEPGVTEAFF
TGCGCCAGCAGCTTGGAACCAGGGGTCACTGAAGCTTTCTTT
>TRBV4-2|TRBJ2-1|NA|TRBD1
CASSQGEGTGSYNEQFF
TGTGCCAGCAGCCAGGGGGAGGGGACAGGGTCCTACAATGAGCAGTTCTTC
>TRBV14|TRBJ1-2|NA|NA
CASSLGGVVHSLRGGYTF
TGTGCCAGCAGCCTGGGCGGCGTCGTCCACTCACTAAGGGGTGGCTACACCTTC
>TRBV9|TRBJ2-1|NA|TRBD2
CASSPYSGGAANEQFF
TGTGCCAGCAGCCCTTATAGCGGGGGGGCAGCCAATGAGCAGTTCTTC
>TRBV7-9|TRBJ1-1|NA|NA
CASSPASHRDLNTEAFF
TGTGCCAGCAGCCCCGCGAGCCACAGAGACCTGAACACTGAAGCTTTCTTT
>TRBV14|TRBJ2-7|NA|NA
CASSQDMRAPRQYF
TGTGCCAGCAGCCAAGATATGAGGGCCCCTAGGCAGTACTTC
>TRBV2|TRBJ1-4|NA|NA
CASTWGGRENEKLFF
TGTGCCAGCACCTGGGGAGGCAGGGAAAATGAAAAACTGTTTTTT
>TRBV29-1|TRBJ1-1|NA|NA
CSVEMVTWSTEAFF
TGCAGCGTTGAGATGGTAACTTGGAGTACTGAAGCTTTCTTT
>TRBV25-1|TRBJ2-2|NA|TRBD2
CASSDLAGGLGELFF
TGTGCCAGCAGTGACCTAGCGGGCGGCCTAGGGGAGCTGTTTTTT
>TRBV27|TRBJ2-2|NA|TRBD2
CASSLAGTSYTGELFF
TGTGCCAGCAGTTTAGCCGGGACTAGCTACACCGGGGAGCTGTTTTTT
>TRBV9|TRBJ2-3|NA|TRBD2
CASSVFQRGAQGDTQYF
TGTGCCAGCAGCGTATTCCAGCGGGGGGCTCAGGGGGATACGCAGTATTTT
>TRBV2|TRBJ2-3|NA|NA
CASSLRGADTQYF
TGTGCCAGCAGCCTCAGGGGGGCAGATACGCAGTATTTT
>TRBV4-1|TRBJ2-3|NA|NA
CASSQVNTADTQYF
TGCGCCAGCAGCCAAGTAAATACAGCAGATACGCAGTATTTT
>TRBV9|TRBJ2-7|NA|NA
CASSVGHVAEQYF
TGTGCCAGCAGCGTAGGACACGTTGCCGAGCAGTACTTC
>TRBV30|TRBJ2-1|NA|NA
CAWSVLDFPTAGEQFF
TGTGCCTGGAGTGTACTGGACTTCCCGACGGCGGGTGAGCAGTTCTTC
>TRBV7-6|TRBJ2-3|NA|TRBD2
CASSLAGGYDTQYF
TGTGCCAGCAGCTTAGCGGGGGGGTACGATACGCAGTATTTT
>TRBV5-4|TRBJ1-1|NA|NA
CASSFVVSTEAFF
TGTGCCAGCAGCTTTGTGGTTTCCACTGAAGCTTTCTTT
>TRBV11-1|TRBJ2-1|NA|NA
CASSLSESNEQFF
TGTGCCAGCAGCTTAAGTGAATCAAATGAGCAGTTCTTC
>TRBV27|TRBJ1-6|once|NA
CASSLRGINSPLHF
TGTGCCAGCAGTTTAAGGGGAATCAATTCACCCCTCCACTTT
>TRBV27|TRBJ2-5|NA|NA
CASSSAQETQYF
TGTGCCAGCAGTTCCGCTCAAGAGACCCAGTACTTC
>TRBV27|TRBJ1-5|NA|NA
CASSLTGADQPQHF
TGTGCCAGCAGTTTAACGGGGGCGGATCAGCCCCAGCATTTT
>TRBV18|TRBJ2-3|once|TRBD2
CASSPTSGGRTDTQYF
TGTGCCAGCTCACCAACTAGCGGGGGCCGCACAGATACGCAGTATTTT
>TRBV9|TRBJ2-7|NA|NA
CASSATGEGPYEQYF
TGTGCCAGCAGCGCCACAGGGGAGGGTCCCTACGAGCAGTACTTC
>TRBV7-2|TRBJ2-5|NA|NA
CASSQNWAQETQYF
TGTGCCAGCAGCCAAAATTGGGCGCAGGAGACCCAGTACTTC
>TRBV27|TRBJ2-1|NA|NA
CASSEGRRAYNEQFF
TGTGCCAGCAGTGAAGGCCGGAGGGCTTACAATGAGCAGTTCTTC
>TRBV30|TRBJ1-6|NA|NA
CAWSWRGTDSPLHF
TGTGCCTGGAGTTGGCGAGGGACGGATTCACCCCTCCACTTT
>TRBV2|TRBJ1-1|NA|NA
CASIGQPNTEAFF
TGTGCCAGCATTGGACAACCGAACACTGAAGCTTTCTTT
>TRBV10-3|TRBJ2-5|NA|NA
CAIRGGETQYF
TGTGCCATCAGGGGGGGTGAGACCCAGTACTTC
>TRBV21-1|TRBJ2-7|NA|NA
CASSKQEGDYEQYF
TGTGCCAGCAGCAAACAGGAGGGGGACTACGAGCAGTACTTC
>TRBV6-5|TRBJ2-7|NA|TRBD1
CASSYDRGEQYF
TGTGCCAGCAGTTATGACAGGGGCGAGCAGTACTTC
>TRBV30|TRBJ2-5|NA|NA
CAWSVLGIQETQYF
TGTGCCTGGAGTGTACTAGGCATTCAAGAGACCCAGTACTTC
>TRBV4-1|TRBJ2-7|NA|NA
CASSQDLGGAPYEQYF
TGCGCCAGCAGCCAAGATTTGGGCGGGGCTCCCTACGAGCAGTACTTC
>TRBV30|TRBJ2-7|NA|TRBD2
CAWSGLAAYEQYF
TGTGCCTGGAGTGGACTAGCTGCCTACGAGCAGTACTTC
>TRBV2|TRBJ2-7|few|NA
CASSSYEQYF
TGTGCCAGCAGCTCCTACGAGCAGTACTTC